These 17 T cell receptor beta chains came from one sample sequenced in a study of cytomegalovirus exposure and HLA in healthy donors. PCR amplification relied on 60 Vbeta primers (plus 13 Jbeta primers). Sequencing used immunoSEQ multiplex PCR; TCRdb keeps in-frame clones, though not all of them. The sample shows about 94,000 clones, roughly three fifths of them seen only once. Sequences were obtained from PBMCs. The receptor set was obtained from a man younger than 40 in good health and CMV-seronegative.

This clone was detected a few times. As DNA, the CDR3 is TGTGCCAGCAGTTTATGGGCGGGAGCCTACGAGCAGTACTTC. Protein sequence: CASSLWAGAYEQYF. The chain has TRBV27 and TRBJ2-7; 7 bases line up with TRBD2. The CDR3 extends over 14 amino acids. V was clipped by 1 base and J by 2 bases; unmatched bases: 2. The germline CDR1 and CDR2 sequences are MNHEY and SMNVEV (reference sequence).

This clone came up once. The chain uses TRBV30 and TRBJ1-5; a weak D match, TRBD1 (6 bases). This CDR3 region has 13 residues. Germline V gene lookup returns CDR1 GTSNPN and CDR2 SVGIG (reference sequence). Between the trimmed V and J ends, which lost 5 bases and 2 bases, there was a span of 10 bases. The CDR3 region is CAWAGAGNQPQHF. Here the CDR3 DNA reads TGTGCCTGGGCAGGGGCCGGCAATCAGCCCCAGCATTTT.

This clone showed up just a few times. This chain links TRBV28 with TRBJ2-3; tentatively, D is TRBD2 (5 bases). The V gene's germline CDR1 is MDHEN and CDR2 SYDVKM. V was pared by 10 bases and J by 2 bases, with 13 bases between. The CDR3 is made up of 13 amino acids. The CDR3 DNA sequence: TGTGCCACGTTGTTGGACTTCACAGATACGCAGTATTTT. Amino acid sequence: CATLLDFTDTQYF. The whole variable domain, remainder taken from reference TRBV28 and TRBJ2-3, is DVKVTQSSRYLVKRTGEKVFLECVQDMDHENMFWYRQDPGLGLRLIYFSYDVKMKEKGDIPEGYSVSREKKERFSLILESASTNQTSMYLCATLLDFTDTQYFGPGTRLTVL.

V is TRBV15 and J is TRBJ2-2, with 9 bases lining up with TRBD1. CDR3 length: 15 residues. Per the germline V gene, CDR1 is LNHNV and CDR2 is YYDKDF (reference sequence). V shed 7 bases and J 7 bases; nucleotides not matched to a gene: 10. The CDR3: CATTQDRGPFGELFF. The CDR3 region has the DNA TGTGCCACCACCCAGGACAGGGGACCTTTCGGGGAGCTGTTTTTT.

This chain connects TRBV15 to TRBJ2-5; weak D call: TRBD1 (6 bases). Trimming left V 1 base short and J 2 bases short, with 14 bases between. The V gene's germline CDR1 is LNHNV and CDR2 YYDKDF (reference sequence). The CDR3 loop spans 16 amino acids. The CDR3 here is CATSRVRDTEQETQYF. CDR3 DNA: TGTGCCACCAGCAGAGTAAGGGACACTGAACAAGAGACCCAGTACTTC.

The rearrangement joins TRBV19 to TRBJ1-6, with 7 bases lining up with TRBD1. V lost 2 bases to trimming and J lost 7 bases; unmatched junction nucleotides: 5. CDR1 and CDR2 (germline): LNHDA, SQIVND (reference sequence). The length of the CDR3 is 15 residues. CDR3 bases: TGTGCCAGTAGTATATTGGACAGGCTGAATTCACCCCTCCACTTT. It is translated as CASSILDRLNSPLHF.

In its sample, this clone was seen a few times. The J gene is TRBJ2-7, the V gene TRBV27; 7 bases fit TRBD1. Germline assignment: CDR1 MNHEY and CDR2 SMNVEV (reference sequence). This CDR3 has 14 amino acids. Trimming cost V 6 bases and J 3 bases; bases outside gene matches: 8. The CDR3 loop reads CASSFQGDLYEQYF. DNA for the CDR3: TGTGCCAGCAGCTTCCAGGGGGATCTCTACGAGCAGTACTTC.

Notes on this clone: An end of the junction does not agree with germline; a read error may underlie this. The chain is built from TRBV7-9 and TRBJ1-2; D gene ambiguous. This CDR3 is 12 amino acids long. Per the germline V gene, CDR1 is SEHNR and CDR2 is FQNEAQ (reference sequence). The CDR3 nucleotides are TGTTCCAGCAGCCCCGGGAGAGATGGCTACACCTTC. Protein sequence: CSSSPGRDGYTF.

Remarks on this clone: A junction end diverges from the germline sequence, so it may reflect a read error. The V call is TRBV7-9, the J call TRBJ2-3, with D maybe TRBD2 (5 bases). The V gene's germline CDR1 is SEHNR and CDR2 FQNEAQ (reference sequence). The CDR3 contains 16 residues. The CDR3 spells CSSSQAFGSTRDTQYF. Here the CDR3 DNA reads TGTTCCAGCAGCCAAGCCTTTGGGAGTACGAGGGATACGCAGTATTTT.

The CDR3 sequence: CASRTSGAMLYEQYF. In DNA, the CDR3 is TGTGCCAGCAGGACCTCAGGGGCGATGTTGTACGAGCAGTACTTC. J is TRBJ2-7 and V is TRBV28; tentative D call: TRBD1 (6 bases). This CDR3 has 15 amino acids. Trimming pared 6 bases from V and 4 bases from J, leaving 19 bases between. The germline CDR1 and CDR2 sequences are MDHEN and SYDVKM.

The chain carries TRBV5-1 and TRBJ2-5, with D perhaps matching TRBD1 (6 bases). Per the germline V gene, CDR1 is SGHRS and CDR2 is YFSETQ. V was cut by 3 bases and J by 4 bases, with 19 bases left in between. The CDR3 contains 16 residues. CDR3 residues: CASSWGRQQRGETQYF. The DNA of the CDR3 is TGCGCCAGCAGCTGGGGGCGACAGCAGAGGGGAGAGACCCAGTACTTC.

The CDR3 coding sequence is TGTGCCAGCAAGAGGAGCTCCTACAATGAGCAGTTCTTC. Amino acid sequence: CASKRSSYNEQFF. This sequence joins TRBV6-5 and TRBJ2-1; D is unresolved. V was shortened by 7 bases and J by 0 bases, with 7 bases between the two germline ends. There are 13 residues in the CDR3. Germline loops: CDR1 MNHEY, CDR2 SVGAGI.

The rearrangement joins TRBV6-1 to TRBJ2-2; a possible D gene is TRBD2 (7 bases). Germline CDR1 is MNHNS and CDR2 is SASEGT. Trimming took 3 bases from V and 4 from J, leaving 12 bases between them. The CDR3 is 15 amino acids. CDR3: CASSDRGAGTGELFF. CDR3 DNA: TGTGCCAGCAGTGATCGGGGGGCCGGCACCGGGGAGCTGTTTTTT.

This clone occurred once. The CDR3 DNA is TGTGCCAGCAGCTTAGAGGTGGGCCCCTACGAGCAGTACTTC. It encodes CASSLEVGPYEQYF. V is TRBV7-2 and J is TRBJ2-7; D gene ambiguous. CDR1 is SGHTA and CDR2 is FQGNSA in the germline V gene. The CDR3 length is 14 residues. V was pared by 1 base and J by 2 bases, with 9 bases between. The full variable domain, completed using reference TRBV7-2 and TRBJ2-7, is GAGVSQSPSNKVTEKGKDVELRCDPISGHTALYWYRQSLGQGLEFLIYFQGNSAPDKSGLPSDRFSAERTGGSVSTLTIQRTQQEDSAVYLCASSLEVGPYEQYFGPGTRLTVT.

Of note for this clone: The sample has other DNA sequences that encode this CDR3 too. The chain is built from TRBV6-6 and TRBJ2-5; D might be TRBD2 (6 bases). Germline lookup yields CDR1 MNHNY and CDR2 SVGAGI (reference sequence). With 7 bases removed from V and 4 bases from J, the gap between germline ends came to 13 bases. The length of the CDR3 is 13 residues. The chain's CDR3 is CASTLNGGETQYF. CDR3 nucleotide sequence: TGTGCCAGCACTCTTAACGGGGGAGAGACCCAGTACTTC.

The chain's CDR3 is CASSWETGVLLETQYF. The CDR3 DNA is TGTGCCAGCAGCTGGGAGACAGGGGTGTTGTTAGAGACCCAGTACTTC. V and J are TRBV7-9 and TRBJ2-5; TRBD1 matches at 8 bases. The CDR3 is 16 residues long. Losses at the gene ends were 4 bases for V and 4 bases for J; bases not matched to a gene: 11. Germline lookup yields CDR1 SEHNR and CDR2 FQNEAQ (reference sequence).

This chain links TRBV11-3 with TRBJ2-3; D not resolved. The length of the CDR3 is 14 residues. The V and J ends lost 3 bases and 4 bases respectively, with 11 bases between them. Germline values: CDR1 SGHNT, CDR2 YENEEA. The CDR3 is CASSFGEASDTQYF. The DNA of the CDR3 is TGTGCCAGCAGCTTTGGTGAAGCTTCAGATACGCAGTATTTT.